A single sample is the source of the 24 T cell receptor beta chains below, sequenced in a study of T cell repertoires in cytomegalovirus infection. Each CDR3 protein is one row after TCRdb ran MiXCR on the reads. The sample lists 350,000 to 400,000 distinct CDR3 sequences; about a third were seen once. These receptors' antigens are unknown. The specimen comprised cultured PBMCs, sampled from culture after CMV antigen stimulation. The receptors shown here come from a human donor in good health (CMV status not recorded). Some clones in this sample may be carry-over from other donors' samples.

The chain uses TRBV15 and TRBJ1-2, with D possibly matching TRBD1 (5 bases). Trimming removed 0 bases from V and 7 bases from J, with 12 bases in between. Germline CDR1 reads LNHNV; CDR2 reads YYDKDF (reference sequence). This CDR3 spans 14 amino acids. The CDR3 bases are TGTGCCACCAGCAGAGATGGGGGGGAAAGTGGCTACACCTTC. Its protein is CATSRDGGESGYTF.

The rearrangement uses TRBV7-9 and TRBJ2-1; 10 nucleotides line up with TRBD2. J gave up 5 bases and V 2 bases, and 6 bases lay outside the gene matches. There are 16 residues in the CDR3. Germline-derived CDR1 and CDR2 are SEHNR and FQNEAQ (reference sequence). This CDR3 is CASSLSSSGSNNEQFF. The CDR3 nucleotides read TGTGCCAGCAGCTTATCTTCTAGCGGGAGCAACAATGAGCAGTTCTTC.

V and J are TRBV7-8 and TRBJ1-1; 7 bases agree with TRBD1. This CDR3 has 16 amino acids. CDR1 is SGHVS and CDR2 is FQNEAQ in the germline V gene. J lost 0 bases, V lost 4 bases, and 8 bases had no gene match. CDR3 loop: CASSSHRGIMNTEAFF. CDR3 nucleotides: TGTGCCAGCAGCTCACACAGGGGAATCATGAACACTGAAGCTTTCTTT.

This clonotype came up a few times. J is TRBJ1-1 and V is TRBV7-6, with a weak D call TRBD1 (6 bases). This CDR3 region has 14 residues. Per germline, CDR1 SGHVS and CDR2 FNYEAQ. V dropped 2 bases and J dropped 9 bases, with 16 bases sitting between them. CDR3 loop: CASSLLGPRDKAFF. Written as DNA, the CDR3 is TGTGCCAGCAGCTTATTGGGTCCTAGGGACAAAGCTTTCTTT.

This chain connects TRBV11-2 to TRBJ1-5; 8 nucleotides agree with TRBD1. J gave up 6 bases and V 5 bases, and 9 bases lay outside the gene matches. This CDR3 has 15 amino acids. CDR1 and CDR2 (germline): SGHAT, FQNNGV. Here the CDR3 reads CASSGNGQGSQPQHF. The DNA for the CDR3 is TGTGCCAGCAGCGGAAACGGACAGGGTAGTCAGCCCCAGCATTTT.

The J gene is TRBJ2-1, the V gene TRBV7-2; no firm D call. This CDR3 comprises 15 residues. The V end lost 3 bases, the J end lost 4 bases, and 13 bases lay between the germline ends. Germline V gene sequence: CDR1 SGHTA, CDR2 FQGNSA. The DNA of the CDR3 is TGTGCCAGCAGCTTGATACCACTCAAATACAATGAGCAGTTCTTC. Translated: CASSLIPLKYNEQFF.

This rearrangement joins TRBV4-1 to TRBJ2-6; D uncertain. The V end was cut by 4 bases, the J end by 3 bases, with 22 bases between. Looked up from germline, CDR1 is MGHRA and CDR2 is YSYEKL. This CDR3 is built from 19 residues. CDR3 in amino acids: CASSLWSPRSGLGANVLTF. DNA for the CDR3: TGCGCCAGCAGCCTTTGGAGCCCAAGGTCTGGGCTTGGGGCCAACGTCCTGACTTTC.

The chain couples TRBV7-2 to TRBJ2-3; 7 bases fit TRBD2. Trimming cost V 0 bases and J 6 bases; bases outside gene matches: 6. Germline values: CDR1 SGHTA, CDR2 FQGNSA. The CDR3 extends over 15 amino acids. The CDR3 bases are TGTGCCAGCAGCTTAGCGGGAGGGACCGGGGATACGCAGTATTTT. Translating gives CASSLAGGTGDTQYF.

The rearrangement joins TRBV5-6 to TRBJ2-2, with 9 bases lining up with TRBD1. This CDR3 contains 19 residues. V shed 0 bases and J 1 base; nucleotides not matched to a gene: 10. Germline V gene lookup returns CDR1 SGHDT and CDR2 YYEEEE. The CDR3 here is CASSLDLTGGMRNTGELFF. In DNA, the CDR3 is TGTGCCAGCAGCTTGGACCTTACAGGGGGCATGAGGAACACCGGGGAGCTGTTTTTT.

The table lists this clonotype with many counts. The chain links TRBV7-2 to TRBJ1-1; D remains ambiguous. The ends were cut back, 0 bases at V and 3 bases at J, with 5 bases in the middle. The CDR3 loop spans 13 amino acids. In germline, CDR1 is SGHTA, CDR2 FQGNSA. CDR3: CASSLAGYTEAFF. DNA of the CDR3: TGTGCCAGCAGCTTAGCGGGGTACACTGAAGCTTTCTTT.

The chain recombines TRBV18 with TRBJ2-1; D remains ambiguous. Trimming shortened V by 1 base and J by 3 bases, and 13 bases separated the two germline ends. The CDR3 contains 16 residues. CDR1 is KGHSH, CDR2 LQKENI, per germline. The CDR3 reads CASSPLGSSYYNEQFF. DNA of the CDR3: TGTGCCAGCTCACCACTCGGCAGTTCCTACTACAATGAGCAGTTCTTC.

The rearrangement uses TRBV7-2 and TRBJ2-5; possibly TRBD2 for D (6 bases). V lost 5 bases and J 7 bases, leaving 11 bases between the germline ends. This CDR3 is built from 12 residues. Germline V lookup: CDR1 SGHTA, CDR2 FQGNSA. CDR3: CASSPSEGTQYF. DNA for the CDR3: TGTGCCAGCAGCCCGTCGGAGGGGACCCAGTACTTC.

Turning to this clonotype: Lacking the conserved final phenylalanine or tryptophan, this CDR3 likely reflects a read error. V and J are TRBV7-2 and TRBJ2-3; 9 nucleotides agree with TRBD2. Germline V gene lookup returns CDR1 SGHTA and CDR2 FQGNSA. V lost 5 bases and J lost 5; bases outside the gene matches: 11. The CDR3 has 16 residues. CDR3 sequence (DNA): TGTGCCAGCAGCCCCGGGGCTAGCGGGATGGGAGATACGCAGTATTAT. Its protein product is CASSPGASGMGDTQYY.

This chain connects TRBV7-6 to TRBJ1-5; possibly TRBD1 for D (5 bases). The CDR3 has 16 amino acids. The V end was cut by 3 bases, the J end by 3 bases, with 15 bases between. Germline lookup yields CDR1 SGHVS and CDR2 FNYEAQ. This CDR3 reads CASSLSRGDNNQPQHF. For the CDR3, the DNA is TGTGCCAGCAGCTTGAGCCGGGGCGATAACAATCAGCCCCAGCATTTT.

V and J are TRBV6-6 and TRBJ1-2; tentatively, D is TRBD1 (6 bases). The V and J ends lost 6 bases and 8 bases respectively, with 13 bases between them. The CDR3 is 12 amino acids. Germline V gives CDR1 MNHNY, CDR2 SVGAGI (reference sequence). The CDR3 region is CASRDSESGYTF. The DNA for the CDR3 is TGTGCCAGCAGGGACAGCGAGTCGGGCTACACCTTC.

This clonotype was found once. The V and J genes are TRBV19 and TRBJ1-1; unclear D gene. Trimming cost V 5 bases and J 4 bases, with 17 bases left between them. CDR3 length: 15 amino acids. The V gene's germline CDR1 is LNHDA and CDR2 SQIVND (reference sequence). For the CDR3, the DNA is TGTGCCAGTAGTCCAAGGACCGGAGCGAGCACTGAAGCTTTCTTT. Its translation: CASSPRTGASTEAFF. Complete variable domain (other parts from reference TRBV19 and TRBJ1-1): DGGITQSPKYLFRKEGQNVTLSCEQNLNHDAMYWYRQDPGQGLRLIYYSQIVNDFQKGDIAEGYSVSREKKESFPLTVTSAQKNPTAFYLCASSPRTGASTEAFFGQGTRLTVV.

V usage is TRBV5-6 and J usage is TRBJ2-5; D possibly matches TRBD1 or TRBD2 (6 bases each). V dropped 0 bases and J dropped 5 bases, with 14 bases sitting between them. The germline gives CDR1 SGHDT, CDR2 YYEEEE. The CDR3 totals 15 residues. The CDR3 DNA follows: TGTGCCAGCAGCTTGGTCCAGGGGCGGGATGAGACCCAGTACTTC. Encoded protein: CASSLVQGRDETQYF.

CDR3 in amino acids: CASTQRGSTDTQYF. CDR3 nucleotide sequence: TGTGCCAGCACCCAAAGGGGGAGCACAGATACGCAGTATTTT. The chain links TRBV7-9 to TRBJ2-3; tentative D call: TRBD1 (6 bases). The CDR3 has 14 amino acids. V was cut by 7 bases and J by 0 bases, with 11 bases left in between. The germline CDR1 and CDR2 sequences are SEHNR and FQNEAQ (reference sequence).

The chain uses TRBV6-6 and TRBJ2-1, with TRBD1 as a possible D gene (5 bases). Trimming removed 0 bases from V and 3 bases from J, with 12 bases in between. The CDR3 length is 16 residues. From germline, CDR1 is MNHNY and CDR2 SVGAGI (reference sequence). This chain's CDR3 is CASSYSYRTNYNEQFF. In nucleotides, the CDR3 is TGTGCCAGCAGTTACTCGTACAGGACAAACTACAATGAGCAGTTCTTC.

This rearrangement joins TRBV4-3 to TRBJ1-6; 8 bases align to TRBD1. Germline loops: CDR1 LGHNA, CDR2 YSLEER. The CDR3 has 13 amino acids. V gave up 4 bases and J gave up 8 bases; unmatched junction bases: 1. The DNA for the CDR3 is TGCGCCAGCAGCCGACAGGGGTATTCACCCCTCCACTTT. Its protein product is CASSRQGYSPLHF.

In its sample, this clonotype was seen many times. The genes are TRBV7-2 and TRBJ2-3, with D perhaps assigned TRBD1 or TRBD2 (5 bases each). V lost 2 bases, J lost 2 bases, and 11 bases lay in between. CDR1 is SGHTA and CDR2 is FQGNSA in the germline V gene. CDR3 length equals 15 residues. The CDR3 protein is CASSLQAGTTDTQYF. The CDR3 DNA sequence: TGTGCCAGCAGCTTACAGGCAGGGACCACAGATACGCAGTATTTT.

This clonotype has more than one count but fewer than ten. DNA for the CDR3: TGTGCCAGCAGTCTCCAGGGTCTGTATGGCTACACCTTC. Protein sequence: CASSLQGLYGYTF. V usage is TRBV12-3 or TRBV12-4 and J usage is TRBJ1-2, with D perhaps TRBD1 (5 bases). V was cut by 5 bases and J by 5 bases, with 12 bases left in between. The CDR3 runs 13 residues.

This clonotype was seen only a few times. V usage is TRBV7-9 and J usage is TRBJ2-1; TRBD1 aligns across 8 bases. CDR3 length: 14 amino acids. J lost 6 bases, V lost 7 bases, and 8 bases had no gene match. The germline gives CDR1 SEHNR, CDR2 FQNEAQ (reference sequence). CDR3 DNA sequence: TGTGCCAGCAATCGGCAGGGGGCCGTCAATGAGCAGTTCTTC. Translated, it gives CASNRQGAVNEQFF.

This rearrangement joins TRBV6-5 to TRBJ1-3; a weak D match, TRBD1 (6 bases). Trimming shortened V by 4 bases and J by 2 bases, and 9 bases separated the two germline ends. In germline, CDR1 is MNHEY, CDR2 SVGAGI. This CDR3 has 14 amino acids. CDR3 loop: CASSSAGAGNTIYF. The DNA for the CDR3 is TGTGCCAGCAGTTCGGCAGGGGCTGGAAACACCATATATTTT.